The 7 T cell receptor beta chains below all came from one sample that was sequenced in a study of molecular identifiers for immune sequencing clone quantification. TCRdb fed the PCR reads into MiXCR, producing one record per CDR3 protein. The top ten hold 0.7% to 0.9% of the sample, which has more than 450,000 distinct CDR3 sequences, around 23% seen once. The specimen was naive CD8+ T cells from blood, with Jurkat cell RNA spiked in. The subset is: FACS-sorted CD8+CD4-CCR7+CD45RA+ naive T cells. The receptors shown here come from a human donor in good health. Some libraries in this study had Jurkat cell RNA spiked in.

With regard to this clonotype: A much larger clone differs by one base, so this may be a read error. The chain links TRBV5-1 to TRBJ1-2; no clear D gene. CDR1 is SGHRS, CDR2 YFSETQ, per germline. CDR3 length: 14 residues. CDR3 in DNA: TGCGCCAGCAGCCCCGATACGGTTACCTATGGCTGCACCTTC. Amino acid sequence: CASSPDTVTYGCTF. The full variable domain, with the rest looked up from reference TRBV5-1 and TRBJ1-2, is KAGVTQTPRYLIKTRGQQVTLSCSPISGHRSVSWYQQTPGQGLQFLFEYFSETQRNKGNFPGRFSGRQFSNSRSEMNVSTLELGDSALYLCASSPDTVTYGCTFGSGTRLTVV.

Ten or more counts support this clonotype. The chain joins TRBV27 to TRBJ1-1; perhaps TRBD1 as D (5 bases). Germline values: CDR1 MNHEY, CDR2 SMNVEV (reference sequence). This CDR3 comprises 12 residues. Trimming shortened V by 6 bases and J by 5 bases, and 10 bases separated the two germline ends. CDR3 region: CASRGGGTEAFF. CDR3 nucleotides: TGTGCCAGCAGGGGTGGGGGGACTGAAGCTTTCTTT.

The chain joins TRBV27 to TRBJ2-3; no clear D. V dropped 8 bases and J dropped 4 bases, with 10 bases sitting between them. The CDR3 spans 12 residues. In germline, CDR1 is MNHEY, CDR2 SMNVEV (reference sequence). In DNA form, the CDR3 reads TGTGCCAGCCCGTCTATTGCAGATACGCAGTATTTT. This translates into CASPSIADTQYF.

Points on this clonotype: A much larger clone lies a single base off, so this may be a read error. The CDR3 ends on some other residue instead of the conserved phenylalanine or tryptophan, so this is likely a read error. The chain is built from TRBV6-2 or TRBV6-3 and TRBJ1-1; no firm D call. V was shortened by 11 bases and J by 0 bases, with 13 bases between the two germline ends. CDR3 length: 13 amino acids. Germline CDR1 is MNHEY and CDR2 is SVGEGT. CDR3 DNA: TGTGCCGTGGCTCATGGGTTGAACACTGAAGCTTTCCTT. It specifies CAVAHGLNTEAFL.

A remark on this clonotype: At one boundary the junction diverges from the germline segment, which might be a read error. The chain joins TRBV5-3 to TRBJ2-1; possible D gene TRBD2, 6 bases. TRBV5-3 qualifies as an ORF whose function is uncertain. The CDR3 runs 16 residues. The CDR3 DNA reads as TGTGCCAGCAGCTTGGCCTTGGCTAGCGTACTCAGTGAGCAGCTCTTC. Translated: CASSLALASVLSEQLF.

At least ten counts were recorded for this clonotype. The rearrangement links TRBV11-2 to TRBJ2-1; TRBD2 matches at 10 bases. The CDR3 has 15 residues. Germline CDR1 SGHAT, CDR2 FQNNGV. V shed 1 base and J 6 bases; nucleotides not matched to a gene: 3. CDR3 protein: CASSLVQRGGNEQFF. The CDR3 nucleotides read TGTGCCAGCAGCTTAGTCCAGCGGGGGGGCAATGAGCAGTTCTTC.

This clonotype was seen a handful of times. The conserved phenylalanine or tryptophan normally closing the CDR3 is absent here, so this likely arose from a read error. This chain joins TRBV7-2 and TRBJ2-3; D uncertain. Deletions cut 1 base from V and 5 bases from J, with 7 bases between. The germline V gene encodes CDR1 SGHTA and CDR2 FQGNSA. The length of the CDR3 is 13 residues. The DNA of the CDR3 is TGTGCCAGCAGCTTAGTTACGGGAGATACGCAGTATTCT. It specifies CASSLVTGDTQYS.